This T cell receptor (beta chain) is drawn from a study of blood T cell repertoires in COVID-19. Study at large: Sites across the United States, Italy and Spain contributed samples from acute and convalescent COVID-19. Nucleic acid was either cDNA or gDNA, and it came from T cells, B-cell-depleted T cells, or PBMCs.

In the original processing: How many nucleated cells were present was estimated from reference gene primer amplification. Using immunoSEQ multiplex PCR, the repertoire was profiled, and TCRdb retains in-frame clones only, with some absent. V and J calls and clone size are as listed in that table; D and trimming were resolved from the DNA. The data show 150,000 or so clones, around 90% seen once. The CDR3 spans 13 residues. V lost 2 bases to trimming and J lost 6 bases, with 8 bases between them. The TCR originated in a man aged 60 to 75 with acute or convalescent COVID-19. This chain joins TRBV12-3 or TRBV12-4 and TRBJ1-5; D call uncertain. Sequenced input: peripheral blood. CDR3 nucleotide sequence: TGTGCCAGCAGTTTACAGGCGGGTCAGCCCCAGCATTTT. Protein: CASSLQAGQPQHF.